This T cell receptor beta chain was profiled in a study of shared T cell receptors in the human thymus. The CDR3 extends over 17 amino acids. Germline V gene lookup returns CDR1 MDHEN and CDR2 SYDVKM. V lost 3 bases, J lost 0 bases, and 15 bases lay in between. Profiled with immunoSEQ multiplex PCR; TCRdb holds only in-frame clones, not every one. Seen here are approximately 760,000 clones, approximately 85% observed once, and the top ten hold more than 0.008%. This clone has just one count. These data are also associated with another study on human thymus T cells.

The sequence came from a girl under two years old with a congenital heart defect. The chain links TRBV28 to TRBJ1-5; D ambiguous. Sequencing was done on a sample of thymocytes. In DNA form, the CDR3 reads TGTGCCAGCAGTTTTCGGGGTATAGGGTATAGCAATCAGCCCCAGCATTTT. Translating it yields CASSFRGIGYSNQPQHF.